This T cell receptor (beta chain) was documented in a study of T cells expressing NK-cell markers. Study-wide background: HCMV seropositivity marked seven of the eight sequenced donors; one was seronegative. Study outcomes and limitations: Dominance of the CD3+CD56-NKG2C+ fraction by these clonotypes also held in a handful of donors. The dominant NKG2C+ clonotypes represented about 1.0-7.0% of CD8+ T cells in over 5 donors.

Concerning this clonotype itself: The antigen remains undetermined.

One entry per CDR3 protein, without DNA, is what TCRdb gives after re-calling the 5' RACE reads. The sample spans some 500,000 distinct CDR3 sequences; the ten largest clones claim approximately 1.4%. This sequence was found in a woman aged 45 to 65 in good health. The sample consisted of blood T cells: a sorted CD56 or NKG2C T cell subset, CD4+ or CD8+ T cells, or bulk PBMC T cells (not recorded which).

CDR3 region: CASSQEYRSQPQHF. This sequence joins TRBV3-1 and TRBJ1-5; the TCRdb call, TRBD1, lacks DNA for checking. Germline values: CDR1 LGHDT, CDR2 YNNKEL (reference sequence). This CDR3 has 14 residues.